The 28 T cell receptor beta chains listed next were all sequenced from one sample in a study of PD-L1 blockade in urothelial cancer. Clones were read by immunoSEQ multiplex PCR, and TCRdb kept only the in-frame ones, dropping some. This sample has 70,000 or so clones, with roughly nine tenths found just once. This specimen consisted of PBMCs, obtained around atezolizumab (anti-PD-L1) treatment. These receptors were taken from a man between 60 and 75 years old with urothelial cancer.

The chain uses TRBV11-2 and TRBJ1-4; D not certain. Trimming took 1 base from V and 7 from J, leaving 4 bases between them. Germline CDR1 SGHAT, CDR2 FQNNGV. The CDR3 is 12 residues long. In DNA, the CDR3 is TGTGCCAGCAGCTTAGCGGGTGAAAAACTGTTTTTT. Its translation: CASSLAGEKLFF.

The CDR3 reads CASNPIFGANTNSPLHF. The CDR3 nucleotides read TGTGCCAGCAACCCCATCTTCGGAGCTAACACCAATTCACCCCTCCACTTT. The chain links TRBV7-8 to TRBJ1-6; the D is unclear. The germline gives CDR1 SGHVS, CDR2 FQNEAQ. This CDR3 is built from 17 residues. V was trimmed by 7 bases and J by 7 bases, leaving 23 bases between them.

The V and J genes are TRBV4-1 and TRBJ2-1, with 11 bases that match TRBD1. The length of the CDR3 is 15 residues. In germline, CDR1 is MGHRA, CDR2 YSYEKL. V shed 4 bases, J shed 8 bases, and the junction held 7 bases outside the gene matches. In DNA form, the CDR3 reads TGCGCCAGCAGCCGAGGACAGGGGGCGTTGGATGAGCAGTTCTTC. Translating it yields CASSRGQGALDEQFF.

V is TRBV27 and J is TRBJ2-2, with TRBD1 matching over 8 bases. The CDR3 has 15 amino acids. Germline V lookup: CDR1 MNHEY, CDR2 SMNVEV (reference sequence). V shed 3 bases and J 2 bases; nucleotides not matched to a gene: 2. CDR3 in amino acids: CASSLGQVNTGELFF. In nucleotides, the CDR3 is TGTGCCAGCAGTTTGGGACAGGTTAACACCGGGGAGCTGTTTTTT.

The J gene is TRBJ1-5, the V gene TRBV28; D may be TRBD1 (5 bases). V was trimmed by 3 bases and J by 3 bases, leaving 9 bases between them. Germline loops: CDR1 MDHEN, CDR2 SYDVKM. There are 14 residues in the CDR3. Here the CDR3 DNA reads TGTGCCAGCAGTTTGCGACAGTACAATCAGCCCCAGCATTTT. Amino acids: CASSLRQYNQPQHF.

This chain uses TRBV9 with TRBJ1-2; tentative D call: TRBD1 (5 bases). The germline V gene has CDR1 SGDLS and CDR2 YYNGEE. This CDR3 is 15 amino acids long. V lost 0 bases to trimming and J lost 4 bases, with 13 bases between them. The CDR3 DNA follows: TGTGCCAGCAGCGTAGCTACAGGTGCCCCCTATGGCTACACCTTC. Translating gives CASSVATGAPYGYTF.

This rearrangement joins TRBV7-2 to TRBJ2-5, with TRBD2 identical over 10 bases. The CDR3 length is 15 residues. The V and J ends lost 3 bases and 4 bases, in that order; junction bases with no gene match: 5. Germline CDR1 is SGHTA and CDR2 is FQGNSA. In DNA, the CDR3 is TGTGCCAGCAGCTTTTTTGCTAGCGGGGGAGAGACCCAGTACTTC. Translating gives CASSFFASGGETQYF.

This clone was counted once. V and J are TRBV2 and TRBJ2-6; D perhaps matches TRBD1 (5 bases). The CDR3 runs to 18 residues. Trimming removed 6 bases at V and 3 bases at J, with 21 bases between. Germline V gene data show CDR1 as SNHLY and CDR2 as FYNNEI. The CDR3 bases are TGTGCCAGCAGACCGACAGCGAACGTGTTATTTGGGGCCAACGTCCTGACTTTC. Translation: CASRPTANVLFGANVLTF.

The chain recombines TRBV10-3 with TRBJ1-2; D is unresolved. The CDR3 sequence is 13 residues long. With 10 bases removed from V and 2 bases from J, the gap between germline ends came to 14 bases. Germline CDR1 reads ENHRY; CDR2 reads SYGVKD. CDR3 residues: CATHPGRNYGYTF. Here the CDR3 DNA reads TGTGCCACCCATCCAGGCAGAAACTATGGCTACACCTTC.

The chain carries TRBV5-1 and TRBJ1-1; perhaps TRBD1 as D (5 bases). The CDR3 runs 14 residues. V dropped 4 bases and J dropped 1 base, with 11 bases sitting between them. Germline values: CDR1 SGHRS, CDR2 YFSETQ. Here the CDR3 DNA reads TGCGCCAGCAGCGTGACAGCTCCGAACACTGAAGCTTTCTTT. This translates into CASSVTAPNTEAFF. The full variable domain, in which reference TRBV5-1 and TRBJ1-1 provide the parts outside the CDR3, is KAGVTQTPRYLIKTRGQQVTLSCSPISGHRSVSWYQQTPGQGLQFLFEYFSETQRNKGNFPGRFSGRQFSNSRSEMNVSTLELGDSALYLCASSVTAPNTEAFFGQGTRLTVV.

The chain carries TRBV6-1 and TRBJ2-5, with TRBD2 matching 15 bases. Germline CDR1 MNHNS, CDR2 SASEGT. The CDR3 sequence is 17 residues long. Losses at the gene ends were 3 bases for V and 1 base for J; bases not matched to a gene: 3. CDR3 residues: CASSDGTSGGSQETQYF. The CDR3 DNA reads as TGTGCCAGCAGTGACGGGACTAGCGGGGGGTCCCAAGAGACCCAGTACTTC.

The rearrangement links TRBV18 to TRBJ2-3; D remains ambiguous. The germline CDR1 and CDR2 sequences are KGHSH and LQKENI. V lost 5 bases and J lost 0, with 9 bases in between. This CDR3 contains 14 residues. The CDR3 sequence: CASSLTSSTDTQYF. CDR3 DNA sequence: TGTGCCAGCTCATTGACTTCTAGCACAGATACGCAGTATTTT.

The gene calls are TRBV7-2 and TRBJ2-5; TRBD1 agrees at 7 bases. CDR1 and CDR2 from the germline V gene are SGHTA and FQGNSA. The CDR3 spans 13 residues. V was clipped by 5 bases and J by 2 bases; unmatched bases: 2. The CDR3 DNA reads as TGTGCCAGCAGCCGGGACAGACAAGAGACCCAGTACTTC. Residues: CASSRDRQETQYF.

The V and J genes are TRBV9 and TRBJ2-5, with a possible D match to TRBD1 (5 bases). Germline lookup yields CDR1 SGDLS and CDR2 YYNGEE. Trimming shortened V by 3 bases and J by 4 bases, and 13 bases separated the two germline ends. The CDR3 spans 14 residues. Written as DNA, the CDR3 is TGTGCCAGCAGCGCGGACCCTGGGGCAGAGACCCAGTACTTC. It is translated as CASSADPGAETQYF.

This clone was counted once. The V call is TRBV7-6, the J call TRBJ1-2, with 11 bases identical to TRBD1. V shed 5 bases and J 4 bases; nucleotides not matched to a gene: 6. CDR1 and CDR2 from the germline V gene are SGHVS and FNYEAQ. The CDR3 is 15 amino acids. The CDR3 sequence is CASSAGQGVGYGYTF. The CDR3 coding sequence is TGTGCCAGCAGCGCGGGACAGGGGGTCGGCTATGGCTACACCTTC.

CDR3: CASTVQGVKNIQYF. In DNA form, the CDR3 reads TGTGCCAGTACCGTACAGGGCGTCAAAAACATTCAGTACTTC. The rearrangement links TRBV19 to TRBJ2-4, with D possibly TRBD1 on 6 matching bases. The CDR3 has 14 residues. Germline V CDR1 and CDR2: LNHDA, SQIVND (reference sequence). Between the trimmed V and J ends, which lost 7 bases and 3 bases, there was a span of 13 bases.

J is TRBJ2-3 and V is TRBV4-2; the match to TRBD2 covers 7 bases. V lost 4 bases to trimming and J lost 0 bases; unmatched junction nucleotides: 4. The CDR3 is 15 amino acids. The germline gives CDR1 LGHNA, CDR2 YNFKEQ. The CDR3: CASSRQLASTDTQYF. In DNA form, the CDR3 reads TGTGCCAGCAGCCGGCAACTAGCGAGCACAGATACGCAGTATTTT.

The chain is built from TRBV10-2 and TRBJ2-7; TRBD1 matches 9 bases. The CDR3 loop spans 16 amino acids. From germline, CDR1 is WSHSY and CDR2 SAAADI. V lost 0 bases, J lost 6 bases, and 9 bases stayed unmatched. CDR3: CASSESGTGLYSEQYF. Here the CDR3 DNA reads TGCGCCAGCAGTGAGTCGGGGACAGGGTTATACTCCGAGCAGTACTTC.

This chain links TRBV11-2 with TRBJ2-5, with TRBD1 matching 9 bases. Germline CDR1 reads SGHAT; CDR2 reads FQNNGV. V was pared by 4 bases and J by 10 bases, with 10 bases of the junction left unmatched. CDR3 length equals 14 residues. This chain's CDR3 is CASSSPLDRGDQYF. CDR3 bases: TGTGCCAGCAGCTCCCCCCTGGACAGGGGCGACCAGTACTTC.

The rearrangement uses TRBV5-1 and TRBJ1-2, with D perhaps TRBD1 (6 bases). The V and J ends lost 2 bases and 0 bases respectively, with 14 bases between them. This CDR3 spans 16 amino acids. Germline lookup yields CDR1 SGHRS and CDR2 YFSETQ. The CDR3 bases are TGCGCCAGCAGCTTTGGACAGAGCATCTCTAACTATGGCTACACCTTC. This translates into CASSFGQSISNYGYTF. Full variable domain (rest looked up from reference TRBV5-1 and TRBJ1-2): KAGVTQTPRYLIKTRGQQVTLSCSPISGHRSVSWYQQTPGQGLQFLFEYFSETQRNKGNFPGRFSGRQFSNSRSEMNVSTLELGDSALYLCASSFGQSISNYGYTFGSGTRLTVV.

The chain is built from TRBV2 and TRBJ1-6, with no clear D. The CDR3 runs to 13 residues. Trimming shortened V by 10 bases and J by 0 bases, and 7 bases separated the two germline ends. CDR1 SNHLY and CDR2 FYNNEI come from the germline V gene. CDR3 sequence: CATTGSYNSPLHF. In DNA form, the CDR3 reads TGTGCCACCACCGGCTCCTATAATTCACCCCTCCACTTT.

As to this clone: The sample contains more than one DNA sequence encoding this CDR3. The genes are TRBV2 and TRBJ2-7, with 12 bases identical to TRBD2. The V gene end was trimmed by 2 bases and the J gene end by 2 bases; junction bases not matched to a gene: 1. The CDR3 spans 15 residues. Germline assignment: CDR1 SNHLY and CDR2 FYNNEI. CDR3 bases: TGTGCCAGCAGTGAACTAGCGGGGGGGCCCTACGAGCAGTACTTC. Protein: CASSELAGGPYEQYF. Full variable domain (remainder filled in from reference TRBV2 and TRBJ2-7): EPEVTQTPSHQVTQMGQEVILRCVPISNHLYFYWYRQILGQKVEFLVSFYNNEISEKSEIFDDQFSVERPDGSNFTLKIRSTKLEDSAMYFCASSELAGGPYEQYFGPGTRLTVT.

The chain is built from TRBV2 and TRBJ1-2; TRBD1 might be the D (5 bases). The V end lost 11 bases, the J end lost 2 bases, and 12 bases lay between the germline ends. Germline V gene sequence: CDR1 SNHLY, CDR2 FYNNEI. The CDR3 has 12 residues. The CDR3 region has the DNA TGTGCCGGAAAAAACAGGAACTATGGCTACACCTTC. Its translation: CAGKNRNYGYTF.

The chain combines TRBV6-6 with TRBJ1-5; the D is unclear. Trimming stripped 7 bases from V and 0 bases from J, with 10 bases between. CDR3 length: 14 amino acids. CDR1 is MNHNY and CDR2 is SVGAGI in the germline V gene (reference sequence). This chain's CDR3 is CASIPGNSNQPQHF. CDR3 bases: TGTGCCAGCATCCCCGGTAATAGCAATCAGCCCCAGCATTTT.

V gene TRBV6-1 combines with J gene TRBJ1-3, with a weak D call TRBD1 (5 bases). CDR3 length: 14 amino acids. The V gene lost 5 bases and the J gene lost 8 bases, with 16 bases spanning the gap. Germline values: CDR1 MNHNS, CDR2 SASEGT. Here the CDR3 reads CASSPEDSRDTIYF. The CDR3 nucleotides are TGTGCCAGCAGTCCAGAAGACAGTCGAGACACCATATATTTT.

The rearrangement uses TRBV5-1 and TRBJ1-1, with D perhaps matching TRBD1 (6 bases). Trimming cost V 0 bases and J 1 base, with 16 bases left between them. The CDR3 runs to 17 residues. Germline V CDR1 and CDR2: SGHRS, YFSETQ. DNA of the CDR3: TGCGCCAGCAGCTTGGCCCTAACAGGGCCTCCGAACACTGAAGCTTTCTTT. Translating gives CASSLALTGPPNTEAFF. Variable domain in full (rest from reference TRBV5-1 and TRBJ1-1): KAGVTQTPRYLIKTRGQQVTLSCSPISGHRSVSWYQQTPGQGLQFLFEYFSETQRNKGNFPGRFSGRQFSNSRSEMNVSTLELGDSALYLCASSLALTGPPNTEAFFGQGTRLTVV.

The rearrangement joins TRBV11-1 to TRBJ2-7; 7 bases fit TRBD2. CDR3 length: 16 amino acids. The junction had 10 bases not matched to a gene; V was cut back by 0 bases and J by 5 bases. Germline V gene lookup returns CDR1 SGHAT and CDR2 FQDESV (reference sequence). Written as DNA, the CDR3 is TGTGCCAGCAGCTTAGCAAATCGGGAGGAAGGGGACGAGCAGTACTTC. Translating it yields CASSLANREEGDEQYF.

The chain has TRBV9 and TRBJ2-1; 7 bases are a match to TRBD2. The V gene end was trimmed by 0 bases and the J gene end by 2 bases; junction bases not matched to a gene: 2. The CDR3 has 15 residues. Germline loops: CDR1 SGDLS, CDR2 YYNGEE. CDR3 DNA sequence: TGTGCCAGCAGCGTAGAGGGGAGGGCCTACAATGAGCAGTTCTTC. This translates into CASSVEGRAYNEQFF.